This TCR beta chain was recorded in a study of T cells after yellow fever vaccination. The sample holds many counts of this clonotype. One entry per CDR3 protein, called by TCRdb with MiXCR from the 5' RACE reads. Of more than 300,000 distinct CDR3 sequences listed, approximately 4.5% were seen once; the top ten hold roughly 21%. Germline V CDR1 and CDR2: MNHEY, SMNVEV (reference sequence). The CDR3 runs 15 residues. V shed 6 bases and J shed 3 bases, with 18 bases lying between them. V is TRBV27 and J is TRBJ2-7, with D possibly matching TRBD1 (5 bases). The material sequenced was PBMCs, taken 15 days after the yellow fever booster vaccination. This TCR was sampled from a young man who received the YFV17D yellow fever vaccine. The CDR3 sequence: CASSPSGLYLYEQYF. The CDR3 DNA reads as TGTGCCAGCAGCCCCTCAGGGTTATACCTCTACGAGCAGTACTTC.